This TCR beta chain was profiled in a study of cytomegalovirus exposure and HLA in healthy donors. Study conclusions and caveats: A later analysis reportedly found that, within productive TCRs, an Asian-associated ancestry cluster had fewer N-insertions than the mean observed across the 666 donors. Sequencing had likely introduced a cluster of highly shared sequence variants as an artifact. Altogether, some 160 TCR beta chains were recorded as cytomegalovirus-associated.

PCR employed 60 Vbeta and 13 Jbeta primers. Here immunoSEQ multiplex PCR was the method, and the copy in TCRdb shows in-frame clones only, minus some. The data show hundreds of thousands of clones, more than 55% seen once. Comments on this clone: Its antigen is currently unknown.

The sample taken for sequencing was PBMCs. This TCR came from a female donor in good health and CMV-seronegative.

The CDR3 bases are TGTGCCAGCAGCCCCAAGGAGCGAGTGAGGCACTACGAGCAGTACTTC. Protein product: CASSPKERVRHYEQYF. The chain recombines TRBV28 with TRBJ2-7; D not resolved. Trimming cost V 6 bases and J 3 bases, with 21 bases left between them. Germline lookup yields CDR1 MDHEN and CDR2 SYDVKM. This CDR3 comprises 16 residues.